These 29 T cell receptor beta chains came from one sample sequenced in a study of identical twins. A single record per CDR3 protein comes from TCRdb applying MiXCR to the 5' RACE reads. The repertoire holds around 650,000 distinct CDR3 sequences, with 7% to 7.5% as singletons. The sample was also reused in another study, on yellow fever vaccine responses in identical twins.

The material sequenced was PBMCs. These receptors were collected from a woman aged 18-30 years in good health.

This clonotype was recorded at least ten times. The rearrangement joins TRBV29-1 to TRBJ2-7; D is perhaps TRBD2 (5 bases). The germline gives CDR1 SQVTM, CDR2 ANQGSEA. V lost 5 bases, J lost 2 bases, and 10 bases lay in between. The CDR3 extends over 12 amino acids. This CDR3 is CSVLTTTYEQYF. The CDR3, as DNA: TGCAGCGTTCTGACTACCACCTACGAGCAGTACTTC.

This clonotype has more than one count but fewer than ten. This rearrangement joins TRBV27 to TRBJ2-1; TRBD2 is a possible D gene (6 bases). Germline V gene data show CDR1 as MNHEY and CDR2 as SMNVEV (reference sequence). This CDR3 contains 14 residues. V was clipped by 5 bases and J by 10 bases, with 18 bases between them. CDR3 coding DNA: TGTGCCAGCAGTCCGGGACTCCCGGTGGGGGAGCAGTTCTTC. This codes for CASSPGLPVGEQFF.

The sample holds a few counts of this clonotype. V is TRBV3-1 and J is TRBJ1-1, with unresolved D. The CDR3 runs to 16 residues. V gave up 1 base and J gave up 0 bases, with 12 bases separating them. The germline gives CDR1 LGHDT, CDR2 YNNKEL (reference sequence). CDR3 nucleotide sequence: TGTGCCAGCAGCCAAGCCGGCCAGATAATGAACACTGAAGCTTTCTTT. This codes for CASSQAGQIMNTEAFF. Complete variable domain (other parts from reference TRBV3-1 and TRBJ1-1): DTAVSQTPKYLVTQMGNDKSIKCEQNLGHDTMYWYKQDSKKFLKIMFSYNNKELIINETVPNRFSPKSPDKAHLNLHINSLELGDSAVYFCASSQAGQIMNTEAFFGQGTRLTVV.

This clonotype has at least ten counts. This chain joins TRBV28 and TRBJ1-2; the match to TRBD1 covers 10 bases. Per germline, CDR1 MDHEN and CDR2 SYDVKM. Trimming at V came to 5 bases and at J to 8 bases, leaving 11 bases not matched to a gene. The CDR3 extends over 15 amino acids. CDR3 DNA: TGTGCCAGCAGTAAGGACAGGGGGAATCGTGGGGGCTACACCTTC. Translation: CASSKDRGNRGGYTF.

The chain recombines TRBV7-7 with TRBJ2-1, with D uncertain. V was cut by 3 bases and J by 5 bases, with 8 bases left in between. There are 13 residues in the CDR3. Germline CDR1 and CDR2: SSHAT and FNYEAQ (reference sequence). The chain's CDR3 is CASSFSTDNEQFF. The CDR3, as DNA: TGTGCCAGCAGCTTCTCGACTGACAATGAGCAGTTCTTC.

This clonotype was observed a few times. The V gene is TRBV20-1, the J gene TRBJ2-2, with D uncertain. Trimming left V 1 base short and J 4 bases short, with 19 bases between. Germline values: CDR1 DFQATT, CDR2 SNEGSKA (reference sequence). The CDR3 runs to 17 residues. CDR3 bases: TGCAGTGCTAGAGTTTTAGGGTTAGGTTCGAGCACCGGGGAGCTGTTTTTT. Encoded protein: CSARVLGLGSSTGELFF.

The rearrangement joins TRBV28 to TRBJ1-3, with 7 bases aligning to TRBD1. Trimming cost V 4 bases and J 5 bases; bases outside gene matches: 5. Per germline, CDR1 MDHEN and CDR2 SYDVKM. The length of the CDR3 is 14 residues. CDR3 nucleotide sequence: TGTGCCAGCAGTTGGGACAGCCTACGAAACACCATATATTTT. Residues: CASSWDSLRNTIYF.

This clonotype appeared a few times. The gene calls are TRBV7-9 and TRBJ1-1, with D tentatively TRBD1 (6 bases). The CDR3 runs to 15 residues. Deletions cut 2 bases from V and 4 bases from J, with 14 bases between. Germline CDR1 and CDR2: SEHNR and FQNEAQ (reference sequence). The CDR3 sequence is CASSLKTEGGTEAFF. Written as DNA, the CDR3 is TGTGCCAGCAGCTTAAAGACCGAAGGGGGCACTGAAGCTTTCTTT.

This clonotype has a handful of counts. V and J are TRBV7-2 and TRBJ2-3; TRBD2 aligns across 8 bases. This CDR3 contains 17 residues. The germline CDR1 and CDR2 sequences are SGHTA and FQGNSA. The J segment lost 1 base and the V segment lost 7 bases, leaving 13 bases of the junction unmatched. The CDR3 is CASTQMLAGGRTDTQYF. The DNA for the CDR3 is TGTGCCAGCACCCAAATGTTGGCGGGGGGACGCACAGATACGCAGTATTTT.

V usage is TRBV12-3 or TRBV12-4 and J usage is TRBJ2-5; 12 positions agree with TRBD1. The CDR3 runs 15 residues. The J segment lost 5 bases and the V segment lost 5 bases, leaving 6 bases of the junction unmatched. The CDR3 protein is CASSKGQGARETQYF. CDR3 nucleotide sequence: TGTGCCAGCAGTAAGGGACAGGGGGCGCGGGAGACCCAGTACTTC.

This clonotype was seen more than once but under ten times. V usage is TRBV4-2 and J usage is TRBJ2-1; TRBD2 matches 12 bases. Per germline, CDR1 LGHNA and CDR2 YNFKEQ. The CDR3 length is 16 residues. Germline trimming cut 2 bases from V and 6 bases from J; bases unmatched to any gene: 5. The CDR3 region is CASSQSSGGASNEQFF. CDR3 DNA sequence: TGTGCCAGCAGCCAATCTAGCGGGGGGGCGTCCAATGAGCAGTTCTTC.

This clonotype was detected only a few times. The genes are TRBV28 and TRBJ2-5; 8 nucleotides match TRBD2. The germline CDR1 and CDR2 sequences are MDHEN and SYDVKM. CDR3 size: 14 residues. Trimming took 6 bases from V and 10 from J; bases not matched to a gene: 13. The CDR3 region is CASSLSLAVGGQYF. CDR3 nucleotide sequence: TGTGCCAGCAGCCTCTCACTAGCGGTTGGGGGCCAGTACTTC.

About this clonotype: Being one base from a much bigger clone, this may be a read error. The chain recombines TRBV5-1 with TRBJ2-7; D is possibly TRBD2 (5 bases). Germline CDR1 SGHRS, CDR2 YFSETQ. The CDR3 has 13 residues. CDR3 region: CASSLYPGYELYF. The DNA of the CDR3 is TGCGCCAGCAGCTTGTATCCGGGATACGAGCTGTACTTC.

This clonotype was picked up many times. The genes are TRBV29-1 and TRBJ2-1; D may be TRBD1 (5 bases). Looked up from germline, CDR1 is SQVTM and CDR2 is ANQGSEA. Deletions cut 7 bases from V and 3 bases from J, with 19 bases between. The CDR3 is made up of 15 amino acids. In DNA, the CDR3 is TGCAGCGGATCTCCCGGCAGGGTGTACTACAATGAGCAGTTCTTC. It translates to CSGSPGRVYYNEQFF.

V usage is TRBV12-3 or TRBV12-4 and J usage is TRBJ2-7; maybe TRBD1 (6 bases). V lost 6 bases and J 1 base, leaving 13 bases between the germline ends. This CDR3 region has 14 residues. DNA for the CDR3: TGTGCCAGCAGGAACCTCGGACAGTCCTACGAGCAGTACTTC. Translated: CASRNLGQSYEQYF.

This clonotype was detected many times. This chain joins TRBV20-1 and TRBJ2-3; possibly TRBD2 for D (5 bases). The CDR3 totals 18 residues. Trimming shortened V by 3 bases and J by 1 base, and 23 bases separated the two germline ends. Germline values: CDR1 DFQATT, CDR2 SNEGSKA (reference sequence). The CDR3 spells CSASGVGKGSWGTDTQYF. The CDR3 nucleotides read TGCAGTGCTAGCGGCGTGGGTAAAGGGAGCTGGGGCACAGATACGCAGTATTTT.

This clonotype was detected ten times or more. The DNA for the CDR3 is TGTGCCATCAGTAGCCGGGGGGGCTTGGGCACTGAAGCTTTCTTT. Translation: CAISSRGGLGTEAFF. The V and J genes are TRBV10-3 and TRBJ1-1; D is perhaps TRBD1 (6 bases). Germline CDR1 and CDR2: ENHRY and SYGVKD. CDR3 length equals 15 residues. V lost 5 bases, J lost 4 bases, and 17 bases lay in between.

The sample holds a few counts of this clonotype. V is TRBV3-1 and J is TRBJ1-2; TRBD1 matches 9 bases. Trimming took 4 bases from V and 4 from J; bases not matched to a gene: 4. Germline CDR1 and CDR2: LGHDT and YNNKEL (reference sequence). The CDR3 extends over 14 amino acids. This CDR3 reads CASSPDRGTYGYTF. For the CDR3, the DNA is TGTGCCAGCAGCCCTGACAGGGGGACCTATGGCTACACCTTC. Looking up the rest from reference TRBV3-1 and TRBJ1-2 gives the full variable domain: DTAVSQTPKYLVTQMGNDKSIKCEQNLGHDTMYWYKQDSKKFLKIMFSYNNKELIINETVPNRFSPKSPDKAHLNLHINSLELGDSAVYFCASSPDRGTYGYTFGSGTRLTVV.

Comments on this clonotype: Mismatch with germline at one junction end may stem from a read error. This rearrangement joins TRBV6-1 to TRBJ2-3; D unclear. CDR1 is MNHNS, CDR2 SASEGT, per germline. This CDR3 region has 10 residues. DNA for the CDR3: TGTGCCAGCAGTGAAGTCCGGACGGATTTT. Translation gives CASSEVRTDF.

This clonotype turned up a few times. The V call is TRBV14, the J call TRBJ2-4; D remains unclear. The germline gives CDR1 SGHDN, CDR2 FVKESK. V was clipped by 1 base and J by 5 bases, with 6 bases between them. The CDR3 has 13 residues. CDR3 region: CASSQVMENIQYF. CDR3 DNA: TGTGCCAGCAGCCAAGTTATGGAAAACATTCAGTACTTC.

In this sample, this clonotype turned up a few times. The rearrangement joins TRBV20-1 to TRBJ2-7, with TRBD1 matching 7 bases. Germline assignment: CDR1 DFQATT and CDR2 SNEGSKA (reference sequence). Losses at the gene ends were 6 bases for V and 0 bases for J; bases not matched to a gene: 11. The CDR3 loop spans 15 amino acids. CDR3 in amino acids: CSATAGTGASYEQYV. The CDR3 nucleotides read TGCAGTGCAACCGCGGGTACAGGGGCCTCCTACGAGCAGTACGTC.

The DNA of the CDR3 is TGTGCCAGCAGCCCGGAGGTAGCTACGAAGACCCAGTACTTC. This gives the protein CASSPEVATKTQYF. V gene TRBV7-7 combines with J gene TRBJ2-5; TRBD2 is a possible D gene (5 bases). CDR3 size: 14 residues. V lost 5 bases and J lost 6, with 16 bases in between. Germline loops: CDR1 SSHAT, CDR2 FNYEAQ (reference sequence).

This chain joins TRBV5-6 and TRBJ2-3; maybe TRBD2 (7 bases). The ends were cut back, 4 bases at V and 5 bases at J, with 11 bases in the middle. The germline V gene has CDR1 SGHDT and CDR2 YYEEEE. The CDR3 contains 13 residues. The CDR3 sequence is CASSQGGEDTQYF. CDR3 bases: TGTGCCAGCAGCCAAGGGGGGGAAGATACGCAGTATTTT.

This clonotype was seen repeatedly, ten times or more. The genes are TRBV27 and TRBJ2-1; D is undetermined. Trimming stripped 6 bases from V and 7 bases from J, with 16 bases between. CDR1 and CDR2 from the germline V gene are MNHEY and SMNVEV (reference sequence). The CDR3 consists of 14 residues. Written as DNA, the CDR3 is TGTGCCAGCAGCCCGGGTAGCTCGTGGAATGAGCAGTTCTTC. As protein: CASSPGSSWNEQFF.

A note on this clonotype: Relative to the germline gene, one junction end is altered; a read error may explain this. CDR3 sequence (DNA): TGTGCTACCAGGATGGACCAAGCGGGAGAGCAGTACTTC. Its protein product is CATRMDQAGEQYF. This sequence joins TRBV15 and TRBJ2-7, with TRBD2 matching over 7 bases. Germline CDR1 and CDR2: LNHNV and YYDKDF (reference sequence). The CDR3 loop spans 13 amino acids.

This clonotype was seen many times. The chain recombines TRBV29-1 with TRBJ2-5, with D perhaps matching TRBD2 (6 bases). V dropped 5 bases and J dropped 2 bases, with 9 bases sitting between them. CDR1 is SQVTM and CDR2 is ANQGSEA in the germline V gene. The CDR3 loop spans 12 amino acids. CDR3 sequence: CSVRLAQETQYF. The CDR3 bases are TGCAGCGTTAGGCTAGCGCAAGAGACCCAGTACTTC.

This clonotype was seen a few times. This chain links TRBV2 with TRBJ1-5; D may be TRBD1 (5 bases). Germline V lookup: CDR1 SNHLY, CDR2 FYNNEI. The V end lost 5 bases, the J end lost 6 bases, and 14 bases lay between the germline ends. The CDR3 spans 14 residues. DNA of the CDR3: TGTGCCAGCAGTTCCGAGGGGACGGGTCAGCCCCAGCATTTT. Translated: CASSSEGTGQPQHF.

This clonotype was seen more than once but under ten times. The chain recombines TRBV11-2 with TRBJ1-1; D gene uncertain. The CDR3 is 15 residues long. CDR1 and CDR2 from the germline V gene are SGHAT and FQNNGV. V was pared by 0 bases and J by 4 bases, with 12 bases between. The CDR3 here is CASSLDASPGTEAFF. As DNA, the CDR3 is TGTGCCAGCAGCTTAGATGCGAGCCCTGGCACTGAAGCTTTCTTT.

This clonotype was detected ten times or more. The V call is TRBV29-1, the J call TRBJ2-7, with D possibly being TRBD2 (6 bases). Germline CDR1 is SQVTM and CDR2 is ANQGSEA. The germline V and J ends were trimmed by 6 bases and 7 bases, with 22 bases remaining between them. The CDR3 runs 14 residues. CDR3 region: CSVVEEGTYREQYF. CDR3 in DNA: TGCAGCGTGGTTGAGGAGGGGACCTACAGAGAGCAGTACTTC.